This section outlines one TCR beta chain sequence together with its context. Unique molecular identifiers were incorporated when the TCRbeta library was constructed. TCRdb redid the calling of the PCR reads with MiXCR, one entry per CDR3 protein. Among approximately 800,000 distinct CDR3 sequences listed, approximately 15% were seen once. The data originate from a study of T-cell reconstitution after alpha-beta-depleted transplantation in children. The CDR3 contains 16 residues. Germline loops: CDR1 SGHRS, CDR2 YFSETQ. V was pared by 0 bases and J by 1 base, with 11 bases between. J is TRBJ1-3 and V is TRBV5-1; D may be TRBD1 (5 bases). This TCR derives from a male patient younger than 18 who had a stem cell transplant for acute lymphoblastic leukemia, so the T cells may come from the graft donor. This sample comprised PBMCs, mostly from graft donor cells, obtained 360 days after TCRalphabeta/CD19-depleted stem cell transplant. CDR3 sequence reads: CASSLVAGTSGNTIYF. The CDR3 bases are TGCGCCAGCAGCTTGGTGGCGGGGACGTCTGGAAACACCATATATTTT.